A selection of T cell receptor beta chains follows, all from one sample in a study of blood T cell repertoires in COVID-19. Method: immunoSEQ multiplex PCR; TCRdb's copy keeps in-frame clones and lacks some. There are fewer than 200,000 clones in the sample; around 88% occur only once, and less than 4.5% lies in the top ten. Sequences were obtained from PBMCs or T cells enriched from blood (not recorded which). The receptor set was obtained from a woman aged 45-59 years in a cohort exposed to, infected with or recovered from COVID-19 (not recorded which). Both conserved end residues are part of each CDR3. A D gene is named only where the DNA matches it firmly. Clone size appears in some rows only: once, few, many, or a class for an expanded clone.

J gene	V gene	clone size	D gene	CDR3 DNA	CDR3 protein
TRBJ2-6	TRBV5-6	.	TRBD1	TGTGCCAGCAGTCGACAGGGGGCGTCGGGGGCCAACGTCCTGACTTTC	CASSRQGASGANVLTF
TRBJ2-3	TRBV9	.	.	TGTGCCAGCAGCACCAACTGGGCCGCAGATACGCAGTATTTT	CASSTNWAADTQYF
TRBJ1-5	TRBV6-5	.	.	TGTGCCAGCAGCGACAGGCACCCTAGCAATCAGCCCCAGCATTTT	CASSDRHPSNQPQHF
TRBJ2-3	TRBV19	.	TRBD1	TGTGCCAGTAGTGGCCCCCGGGACAGGGGGGCAGATACGCAGTATTTT	CASSGPRDRGADTQYF
TRBJ1-5	TRBV19	.	.	TGTGCCAGTAGTTTTCAGGGTGTTGATCAGCCCCAGCATTTT	CASSFQGVDQPQHF
TRBJ1-1	TRBV28	few	.	TGTGCCGGAAGACGTGGGGGACAGAACACTGAAGCTTTCTTT	CAGRRGGQNTEAFF
TRBJ1-3	TRBV4-2	few	TRBD1	TGTGCCAGCAGCCAAGATTTTGGGGGACAGACTGGCTCTGGAAACACCATATATTTT	CASSQDFGGQTGSGNTIYF
TRBJ1-5	TRBV11-2	.	.	TGTGCCAGCAGCCCAGAGGTAGATCAGCCCCAGCATTTT	CASSPEVDQPQHF
TRBJ1-1	TRBV6-5	few	.	TGTGCCAGCAGTTACTCGGCAGCGAATGCTGAAGCTTTCTTT	CASSYSAANAEAFF
TRBJ1-2	TRBV28	.	TRBD1	TGTGCCAGCAGCCCACAGGGGGCGCGGGGCTACACCTTC	CASSPQGARGYTF
TRBJ1-4	TRBV28	once	.	TGTGCCAGCAGCCCTCGGGCAACTAATGAAAAACTGTTTTTT	CASSPRATNEKLFF
TRBJ2-5	TRBV2	.	.	TGTGCCAGCAGCCGGGAGACCCAGTACTTC	CASSRETQYF
TRBJ2-7	TRBV10-3	.	TRBD1	TGTGCCATCAGTGAGTCGACCCCGGGACAGTCCTACGAGCAGTACTTC	CAISESTPGQSYEQYF
TRBJ2-3	TRBV6-5	.	TRBD1	TGTGCCAGCAGTCGGACAGGGAGAACAGATACGCAGTATTTT	CASSRTGRTDTQYF
TRBJ2-5	TRBV30	.	.	TGTGCCTGGAGCCCGTCCGGGACAAAGTACCAAGAGACCCAGTACTTC	CAWSPSGTKYQETQYF
TRBJ1-4	TRBV2	.	.	TGTGCCAGCCGCGGCGGGGGCGGTGAAAAACTGTTTTTT	CASRGGGGEKLFF
TRBJ1-5	TRBV28	once	TRBD1	TGTGCCAGCAGCCTCCCCCGGGACAGCAGGGGCAATCAGCCCCAGCATTTT	CASSLPRDSRGNQPQHF
TRBJ1-6	TRBV12-1	.	.	TGTGCCAGCAGCTTTGCGACAGCTGTAAGCTCCTATAATTCACCCCTCCACTTT	CASSFATAVSSYNSPLHF
TRBJ1-2	TRBV5-1	once	TRBD1	TGCGCCAGCAACCGGGACTCAGGGGGGAGCTATGGCTACACCTTC	CASNRDSGGSYGYTF
TRBJ2-7	TRBV7-9	.	.	TGTGCCAGCGCACAGGATGAACCCTACGAGCAGTACTTC	CASAQDEPYEQYF
TRBJ2-7	TRBV27	once	.	TGTGCCAGCAGCCTAACTAGGACGGAATACGAGCAGTACTTC	CASSLTRTEYEQYF
TRBJ1-3	TRBV3-1/TRBV3-2	few	.	TGTGCCAGCAGCCAAGAATGGAGGGAAGGTAACACCATATATTTT	CASSQEWREGNTIYF
TRBJ2-5	TRBV11-3	.	TRBD1	TGTGCCAGCAGCTCCGGAGGGACAGGAGCGGCCCAAGAGACCCAGTACTTC	CASSSGGTGAAQETQYF
TRBJ2-1	TRBV5-1	once	TRBD2	TGCGCCAGCAGCTTAGAAGCGGGGAGCTCCTACAATGAGCAGTTCTTC	CASSLEAGSSYNEQFF
TRBJ2-2	TRBV7-3	.	TRBD2	TGTGCCAGCAGCTTAAGTAGGGCTAGCGGGAACACCGGGGAGCTGTTTTTT	CASSLSRASGNTGELFF
TRBJ2-7	TRBV7-2	.	TRBD1	TGTGCCAGCAGCAATGACAGGGGGCTTGGCTACGAGCAGTACTTC	CASSNDRGLGYEQYF
TRBJ2-5	TRBV7-2	.	.	TGTGCCAGCAGCTTAGTTGCGGAAGAGACCCAGTACTTC	CASSLVAEETQYF
TRBJ1-2	TRBV27	.	TRBD1	TGTGCCAGCAGTCCTGGGACAGGGGCGGATGGCTACACCTTC	CASSPGTGADGYTF
TRBJ2-7	TRBV5-1	.	.	TGCGCCAGCAGCTTGGGCAGGGGCGACGAGCAGTACTTC	CASSLGRGDEQYF
TRBJ2-7	TRBV3-1/TRBV3-2	few	TRBD2	TGTGCCAGCAGCTACGCTAGCGGTAACTACGAGCAGTACTTC	CASSYASGNYEQYF
TRBJ2-2	TRBV27	.	TRBD2	TGTGCCAGCAGTCTACTAGCGGGAGGCTTGACCGGGGAGCTGTTTTTT	CASSLLAGGLTGELFF
TRBJ1-5	TRBV27	.	.	TGTGCCAGCAGTTTAAACAGTGTCAATCAGCCCCAGCATTTT	CASSLNSVNQPQHF
TRBJ1-1	TRBV7-2	.	.	TGTGCCAGCAGCTTAGTGTGGGGGGATGCTTTCTTT	CASSLVWGDAFF
TRBJ2-5	TRBV5-1	.	TRBD2	TGCGCCAGCATGCCGACCCATCCCCACGGACTAGCGGGTCAAGAGACCCAGTACTTC	CASMPTHPHGLAGQETQYF
TRBJ1-4	TRBV28	.	.	TGTGCCAGCACCTCCCCCGGACAGCTGTTTGAAAAACTGTTTTTT	CASTSPGQLFEKLFF
TRBJ2-1	TRBV7-8	.	.	TGTGCCAGCAGCCCACAGGGTATCTATGAGCAGTTCTTC	CASSPQGIYEQFF